This paragraph reports one T cell receptor beta chain. This receptor's antigen is unknown. One base away there is no much larger clone; base qualities are not given. From the cysteine up to the phenylalanine, the CDR3 has a length of 17 residues. Left in the record is the CDR3 DNA by itself, 51 bases read in frame from the first base. The germline V gene encodes CDR1 SGHNT and CDR2 YYREEE (reference sequence). V and J lose 5 bases and 1 base, and a span of 21 bases separates them. The sequenced samples came from patients who had active juvenile idiopathic arthritis. Right after thawing, the cells went straight into sorting, and Live/Dead Fixable Near-IR Stain was used to exclude dead cells. These data are taken from a study of circulating and synovial CD4+ cells in juvenile arthritis (dated by TCRdb to 2013 to 2014). Turning to the overall study: TCRbeta CDR3 repertoires of circulating HLA-DR+ CD4 T cells, bulk blood CD4 T cells and synovial CD4 T cells were compared within each patient. The goal of repertoire sequencing was to confirm that a circulating synovial-like CD4 T cell subset was enriched in synovial clonotypes. The study at large found these results: Because CPL samples and bulk blood CD4 samples differed in T cell genome counts by at least an order of magnitude, sample-size effects were addressed. Synovial and circulating pathogenic-like lymphocyte repertoires were less diverse than bulk blood CD4 repertoires, with some CPL samples as oligoclonal as synovium. Overlap with synovium increased with sequencing depth, so measured shared-clonotype fractions likely underestimated the full repertoire overlap. Traditional Vbeta family usage analysis did not detect the difference between circulating pathogenic-like lymphocytes and bulk blood T cells. Circulating pathogenic-like lymphocytes clustered together with synovial T cells, and compared with bulk blood, the circulating pathogenic-like lymphocytes shared a substantially higher fraction of CDR3 sequences with synovium.

Receptor libraries were prepared by the immunoSEQ multiplex PCR assay. An external provider performed TCRbeta CDR3 sequencing as a commercial service. Per the source publication's procedure: The analyses used productive nucleotide sequences together with amino acid sequences obtained by in silico translation. Diversity was quantified by Renyi entropy over a range of alpha values, with sample size equalised by taking the median of 200 repeated subsamples. Pairwise repertoire distance was calculated as one minus the Chao-modified Jaccard index to correct for under-sampling and was used for clustering. Frequency-weighted overlap with synovial clonotypes was calculated across 200 sample sizes, using 200 draws without replacement for each, and the value reported was the one at the size of the smaller sample. TCRdb limited this immuneACCESS table to in-frame rearrangements with V and J called. A share of clones is missing; checked studies link under half to unresolved V genes, and the rest is unexplained. That table supplies the V and J calls and clone size; D and trimming were determined from the DNA. For this sample there are about 34,000 clones; nearly 97% appear just once. Together, the top ten hold approximately 0.18% of the sample.

The rearrangement joined TRBV5-4 to TRBJ1-2; the D gene is not confidently resolved. The source is a human donor with juvenile idiopathic arthritis. Sequenced: CD4+ T cells from blood. The DNA reads TGTGCCAGCAGGGCCGGGTCCGGATTTCGGGGTAACTATGGCTACACCTTC. It translates to CASRAGSGFRGNYGYTF. Reference TRBV5-4 and TRBJ1-2 genes cover what lies past the CDR3, so the full variable domain is ETGVTQSPTHLIKTRGQQVTLRCSSQSGHNTVSWYQQALGQGPQFIFQYYREEENGRGNFPPRFSGLQFPNYSSELNVNALELDDSALYLCASRAGSGFRGNYGYTFGSGTRLTVV.